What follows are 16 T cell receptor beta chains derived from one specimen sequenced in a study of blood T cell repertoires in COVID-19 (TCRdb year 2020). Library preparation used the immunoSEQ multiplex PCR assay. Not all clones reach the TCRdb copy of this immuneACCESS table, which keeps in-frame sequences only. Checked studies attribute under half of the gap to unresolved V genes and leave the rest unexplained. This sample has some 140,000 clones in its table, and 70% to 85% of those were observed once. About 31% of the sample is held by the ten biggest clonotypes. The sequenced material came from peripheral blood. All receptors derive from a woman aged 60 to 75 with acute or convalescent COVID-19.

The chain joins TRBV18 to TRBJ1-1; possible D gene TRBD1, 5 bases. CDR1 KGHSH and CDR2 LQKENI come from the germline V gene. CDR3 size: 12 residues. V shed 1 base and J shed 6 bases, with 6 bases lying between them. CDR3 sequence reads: CASSPQGSEAFF. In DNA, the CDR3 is TGTGCCAGCTCACCACAGGGGTCTGAAGCTTTCTTT.

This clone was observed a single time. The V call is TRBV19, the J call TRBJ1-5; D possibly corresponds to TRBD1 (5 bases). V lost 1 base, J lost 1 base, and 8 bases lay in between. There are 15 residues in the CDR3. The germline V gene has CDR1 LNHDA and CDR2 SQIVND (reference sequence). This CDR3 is CASSIGTSSNQPQHF. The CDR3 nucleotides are TGTGCCAGTAGTATAGGGACAAGCAGCAATCAGCCCCAGCATTTT.

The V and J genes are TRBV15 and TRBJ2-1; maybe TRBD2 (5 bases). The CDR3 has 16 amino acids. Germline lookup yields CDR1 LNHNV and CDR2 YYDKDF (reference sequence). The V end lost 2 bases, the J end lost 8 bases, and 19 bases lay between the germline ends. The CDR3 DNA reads TGTGCCACCAGCAGACCGGGGAACTTGCTTGATTATGAGCAGTTCTTC. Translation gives CATSRPGNLLDYEQFF.

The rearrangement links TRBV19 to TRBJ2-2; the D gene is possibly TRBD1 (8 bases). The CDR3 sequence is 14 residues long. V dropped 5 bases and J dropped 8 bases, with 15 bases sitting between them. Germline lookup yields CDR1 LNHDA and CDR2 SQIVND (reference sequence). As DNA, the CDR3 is TGTGCCAGTAGTCTACAGGGGGGGCCTGGGGAGCTGTTTTTT. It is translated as CASSLQGGPGELFF.

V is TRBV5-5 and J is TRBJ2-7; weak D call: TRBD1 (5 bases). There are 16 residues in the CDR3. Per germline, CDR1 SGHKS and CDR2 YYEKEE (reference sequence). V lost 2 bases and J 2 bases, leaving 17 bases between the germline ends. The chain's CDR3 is CASSLNFAGRAYEQYF. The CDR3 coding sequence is TGTGCCAGCAGCTTAAACTTTGCAGGCAGGGCCTACGAGCAGTACTTC.

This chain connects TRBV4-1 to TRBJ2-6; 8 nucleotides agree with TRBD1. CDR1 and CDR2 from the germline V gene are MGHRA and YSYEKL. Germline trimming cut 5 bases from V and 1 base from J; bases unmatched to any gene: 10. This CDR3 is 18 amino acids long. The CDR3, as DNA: TGCGCCAGCAGCTATAAACCCGGGACAGGATCTGGGGCCAACGTCCTGACTTTC. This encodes CASSYKPGTGSGANVLTF.

The CDR3 protein is CASSFGQVVGTDTQYF. CDR3 DNA sequence: TGCGCCAGCAGCTTCGGACAGGTTGTGGGTACAGATACGCAGTATTTT. This rearrangement joins TRBV5-1 to TRBJ2-3; 7 bases agree with TRBD1. The CDR3 spans 16 residues. Germline V CDR1 and CDR2: SGHRS, YFSETQ. After removal of 2 bases from V and 3 bases from J, the junction contained 9 bases not matched to a gene.

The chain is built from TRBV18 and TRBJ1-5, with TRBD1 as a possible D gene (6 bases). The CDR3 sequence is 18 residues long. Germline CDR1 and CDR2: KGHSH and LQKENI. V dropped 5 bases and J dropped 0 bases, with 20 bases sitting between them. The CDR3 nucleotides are TGTGCCAGCTCATTTGACAGGAGTGGGGTTTATAGCAATCAGCCCCAGCATTTT. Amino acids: CASSFDRSGVYSNQPQHF.

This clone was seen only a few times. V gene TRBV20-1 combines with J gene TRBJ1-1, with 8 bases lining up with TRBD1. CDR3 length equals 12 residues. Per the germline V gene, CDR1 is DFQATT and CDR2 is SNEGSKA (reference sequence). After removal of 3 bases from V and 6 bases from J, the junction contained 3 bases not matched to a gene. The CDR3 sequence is CSASQQGAEAFF. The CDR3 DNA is TGCAGTGCTAGTCAACAGGGGGCTGAAGCTTTCTTT.

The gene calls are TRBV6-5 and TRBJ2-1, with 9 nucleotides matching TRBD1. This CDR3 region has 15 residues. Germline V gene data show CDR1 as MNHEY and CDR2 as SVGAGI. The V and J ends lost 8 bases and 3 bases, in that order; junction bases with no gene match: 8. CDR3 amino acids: CASGRGTGSYNEQFF. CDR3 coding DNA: TGTGCCAGCGGCCGAGGGACAGGGAGCTACAATGAGCAGTTCTTC.

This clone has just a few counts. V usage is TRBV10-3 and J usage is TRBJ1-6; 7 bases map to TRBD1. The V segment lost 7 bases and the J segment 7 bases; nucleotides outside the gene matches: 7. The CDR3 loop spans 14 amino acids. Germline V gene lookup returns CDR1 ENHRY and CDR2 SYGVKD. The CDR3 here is CAITDRAGNSPLHF. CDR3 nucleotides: TGTGCCATCACAGACAGGGCGGGGAATTCACCCCTCCACTTT.

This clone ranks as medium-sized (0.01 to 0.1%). For the CDR3, the DNA is TGTGCCAGCAGCTTAACGCAGGGAAGTGAGATGGGCTACACCTTC. Translating gives CASSLTQGSEMGYTF. V and J are TRBV7-3 and TRBJ1-2; tentatively, D is TRBD1 (5 bases). Trimming took 0 bases from V and 8 from J, leaving 16 bases between them. Germline CDR1 is SGHTA and CDR2 is FQGTGA. This CDR3 is built from 15 residues.

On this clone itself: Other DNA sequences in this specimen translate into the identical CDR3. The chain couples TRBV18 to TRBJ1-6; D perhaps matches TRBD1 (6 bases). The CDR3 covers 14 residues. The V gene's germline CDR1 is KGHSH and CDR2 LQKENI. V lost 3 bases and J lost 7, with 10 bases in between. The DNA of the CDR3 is TGTGCCAGCTCACCCGACAGGAGCAATTCACCCCTCCACTTT. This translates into CASSPDRSNSPLHF. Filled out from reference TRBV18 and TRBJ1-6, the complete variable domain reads NAGVMQNPRHLVRRRGQEARLRCSPMKGHSHVYWYRQLPEEGLKFMVYLQKENIIDESGMPKERFSAEFPKEGPSILRIQQVVRGDSAAYFCASSPDRSNSPLHFGNGTRLTVT.

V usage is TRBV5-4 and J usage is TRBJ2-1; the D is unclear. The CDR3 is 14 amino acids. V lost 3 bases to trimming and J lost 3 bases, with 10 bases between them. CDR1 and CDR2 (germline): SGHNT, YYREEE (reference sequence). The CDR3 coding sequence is TGTGCCAGCAGCTCGGAGTGGAGCTACAATGAGCAGTTCTTC. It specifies CASSSEWSYNEQFF.

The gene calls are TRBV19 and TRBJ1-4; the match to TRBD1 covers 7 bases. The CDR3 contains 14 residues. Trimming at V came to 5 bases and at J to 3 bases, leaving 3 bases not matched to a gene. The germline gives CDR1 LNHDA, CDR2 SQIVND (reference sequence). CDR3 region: CASSRQGPNEKLFF. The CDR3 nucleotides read TGTGCCAGTAGTCGACAGGGCCCTAATGAAAAACTGTTTTTT.

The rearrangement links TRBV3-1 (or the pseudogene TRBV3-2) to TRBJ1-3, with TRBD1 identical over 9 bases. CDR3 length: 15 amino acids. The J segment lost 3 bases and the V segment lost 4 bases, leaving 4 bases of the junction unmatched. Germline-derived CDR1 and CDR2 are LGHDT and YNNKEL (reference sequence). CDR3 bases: TGTGCCAGCAGCCCTTGGACAGGGGTTGGAAACACCATATATTTT. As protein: CASSPWTGVGNTIYF.